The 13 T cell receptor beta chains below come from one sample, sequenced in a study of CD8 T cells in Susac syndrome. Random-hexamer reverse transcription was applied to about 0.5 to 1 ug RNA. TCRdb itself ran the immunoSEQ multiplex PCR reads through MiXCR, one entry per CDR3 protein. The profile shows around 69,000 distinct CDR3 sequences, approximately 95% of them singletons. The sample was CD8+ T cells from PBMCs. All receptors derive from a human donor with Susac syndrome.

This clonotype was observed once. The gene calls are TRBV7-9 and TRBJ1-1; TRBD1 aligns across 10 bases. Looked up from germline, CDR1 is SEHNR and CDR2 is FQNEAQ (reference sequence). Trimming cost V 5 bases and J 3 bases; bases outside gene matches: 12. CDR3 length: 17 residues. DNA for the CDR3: TGTGCCAGCAGCCTCGCGGGACAGGGGTTTTTGGACACTGAAGCTTTCTTT. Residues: CASSLAGQGFLDTEAFF.

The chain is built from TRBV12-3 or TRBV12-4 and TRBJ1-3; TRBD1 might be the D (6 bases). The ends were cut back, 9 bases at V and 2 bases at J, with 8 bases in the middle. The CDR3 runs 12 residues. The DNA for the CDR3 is TGTGCCAGACCAGGGGCTGGAAACACCATATATTTT. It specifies CARPGAGNTIYF.

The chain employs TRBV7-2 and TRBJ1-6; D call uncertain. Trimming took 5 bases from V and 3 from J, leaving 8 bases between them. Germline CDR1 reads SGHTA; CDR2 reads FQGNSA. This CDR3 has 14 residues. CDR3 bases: TGTGCCAGCAGCACCGGGGACTATAATTCACCCCTCCACTTT. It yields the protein CASSTGDYNSPLHF.

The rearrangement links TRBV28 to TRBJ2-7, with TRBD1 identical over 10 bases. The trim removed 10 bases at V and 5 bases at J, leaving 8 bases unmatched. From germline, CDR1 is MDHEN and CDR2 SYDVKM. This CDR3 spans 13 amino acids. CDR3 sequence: CATTGQGNNEQYF. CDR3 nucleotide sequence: TGTGCCACCACGGGACAGGGGAACAACGAGCAGTACTTC.

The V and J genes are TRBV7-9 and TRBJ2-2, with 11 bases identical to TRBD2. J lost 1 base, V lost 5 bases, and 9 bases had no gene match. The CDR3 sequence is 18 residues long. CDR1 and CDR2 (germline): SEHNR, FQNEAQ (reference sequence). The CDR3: CASSLQGTSGGNTGELFF. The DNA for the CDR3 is TGTGCCAGCAGCCTACAAGGAACTAGCGGGGGGAACACCGGGGAGCTGTTTTTT.

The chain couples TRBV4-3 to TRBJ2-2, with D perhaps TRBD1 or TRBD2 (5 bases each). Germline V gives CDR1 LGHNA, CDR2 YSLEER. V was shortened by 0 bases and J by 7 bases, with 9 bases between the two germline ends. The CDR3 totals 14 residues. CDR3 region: CASSQDRDGGELFF. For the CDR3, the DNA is TGCGCCAGCAGCCAAGATAGGGACGGCGGGGAGCTGTTTTTT.

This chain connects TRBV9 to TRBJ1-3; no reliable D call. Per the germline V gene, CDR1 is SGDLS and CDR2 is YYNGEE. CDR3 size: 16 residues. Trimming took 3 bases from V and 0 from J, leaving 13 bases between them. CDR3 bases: TGTGCCAGCAGCGCCTCGAGAGGCTACTCTGGAAACACCATATATTTT. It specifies CASSASRGYSGNTIYF.

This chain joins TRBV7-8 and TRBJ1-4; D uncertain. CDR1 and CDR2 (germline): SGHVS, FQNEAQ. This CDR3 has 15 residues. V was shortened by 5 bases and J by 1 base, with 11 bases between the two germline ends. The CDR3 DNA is TGTGCCAGCAGCCGACAAAGTGGAACTAATGAAAAACTGTTTTTT. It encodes CASSRQSGTNEKLFF.

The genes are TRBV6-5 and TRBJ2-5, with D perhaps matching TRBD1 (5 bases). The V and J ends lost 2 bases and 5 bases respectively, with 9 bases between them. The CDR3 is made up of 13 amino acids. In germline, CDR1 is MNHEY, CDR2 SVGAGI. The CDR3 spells CASSYGARETQYF. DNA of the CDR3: TGTGCCAGCAGTTACGGGGCCAGGGAGACCCAGTACTTC.

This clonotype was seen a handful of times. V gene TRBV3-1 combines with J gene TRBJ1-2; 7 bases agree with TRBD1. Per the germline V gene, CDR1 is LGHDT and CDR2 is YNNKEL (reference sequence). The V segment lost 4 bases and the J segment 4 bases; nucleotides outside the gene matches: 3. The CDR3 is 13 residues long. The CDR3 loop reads CASSLGTAYGYTF. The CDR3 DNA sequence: TGTGCCAGCAGCCTCGGGACAGCCTATGGCTACACCTTC.

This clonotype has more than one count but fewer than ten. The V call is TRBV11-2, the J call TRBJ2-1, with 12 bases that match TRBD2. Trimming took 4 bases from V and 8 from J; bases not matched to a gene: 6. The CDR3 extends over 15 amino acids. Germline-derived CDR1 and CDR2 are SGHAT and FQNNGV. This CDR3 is CASSYSTSGSDEQFF. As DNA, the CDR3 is TGTGCCAGCAGCTATTCGACTAGCGGGAGTGATGAGCAGTTCTTC.

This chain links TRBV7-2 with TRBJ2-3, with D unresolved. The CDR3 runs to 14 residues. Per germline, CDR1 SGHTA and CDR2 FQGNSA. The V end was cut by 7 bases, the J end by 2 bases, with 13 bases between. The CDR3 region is CASTRGGPTDTQYF. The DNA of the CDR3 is TGTGCCAGCACCCGAGGTGGGCCCACAGATACGCAGTATTTT.

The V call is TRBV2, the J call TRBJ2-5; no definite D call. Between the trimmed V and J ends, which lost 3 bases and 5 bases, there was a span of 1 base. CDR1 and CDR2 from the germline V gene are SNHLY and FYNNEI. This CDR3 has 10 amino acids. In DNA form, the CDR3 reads TGTGCCAGCAGTGAGGAGACCCAGTACTTC. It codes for CASSEETQYF.